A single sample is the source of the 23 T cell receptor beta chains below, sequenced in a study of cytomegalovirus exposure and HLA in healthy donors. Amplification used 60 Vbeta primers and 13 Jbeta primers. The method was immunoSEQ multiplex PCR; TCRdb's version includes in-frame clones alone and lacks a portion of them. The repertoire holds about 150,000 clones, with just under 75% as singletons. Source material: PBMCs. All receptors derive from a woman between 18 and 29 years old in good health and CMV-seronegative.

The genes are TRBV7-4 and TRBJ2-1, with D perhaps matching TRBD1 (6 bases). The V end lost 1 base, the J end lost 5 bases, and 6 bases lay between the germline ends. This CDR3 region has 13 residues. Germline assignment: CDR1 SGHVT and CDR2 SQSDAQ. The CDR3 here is CASSLGGHNEQFF. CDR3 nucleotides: TGTGCCAGCAGCTTAGGGGGGCACAATGAGCAGTTCTTC.

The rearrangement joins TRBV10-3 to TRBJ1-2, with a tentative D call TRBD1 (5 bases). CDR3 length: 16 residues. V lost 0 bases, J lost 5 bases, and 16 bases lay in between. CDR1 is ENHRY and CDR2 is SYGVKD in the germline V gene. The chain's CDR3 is CAISESEGRSTYGYTF. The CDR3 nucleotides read TGTGCCATCAGTGAGTCGGAGGGGCGATCCACTTATGGCTACACCTTC.

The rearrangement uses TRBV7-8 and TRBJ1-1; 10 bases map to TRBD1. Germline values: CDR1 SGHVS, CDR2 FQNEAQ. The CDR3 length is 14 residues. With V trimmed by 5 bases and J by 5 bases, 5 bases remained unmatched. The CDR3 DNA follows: TGTGCCAGCAGCCGACAGGGGGCCCGAACTGAAGCTTTCTTT. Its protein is CASSRQGARTEAFF.

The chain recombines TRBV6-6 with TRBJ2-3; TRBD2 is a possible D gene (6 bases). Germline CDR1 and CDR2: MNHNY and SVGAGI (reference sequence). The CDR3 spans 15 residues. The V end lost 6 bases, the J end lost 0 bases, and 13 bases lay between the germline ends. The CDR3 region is CASRNTGGSTDTQYF. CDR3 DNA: TGTGCCAGCAGAAACACCGGAGGGAGCACAGATACGCAGTATTTT.

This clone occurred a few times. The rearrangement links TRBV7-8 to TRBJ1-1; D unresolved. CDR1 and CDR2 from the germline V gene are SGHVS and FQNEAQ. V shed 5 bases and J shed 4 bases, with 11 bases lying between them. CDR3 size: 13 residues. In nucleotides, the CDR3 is TGTGCCAGCAGCGGCGGGCAGCCCACTGAAGCTTTCTTT. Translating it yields CASSGGQPTEAFF.

For the CDR3, the DNA is TGTGCCAGCAGCCCCAGGAGGACGTCCTACGAGCAGTACTTC. It codes for CASSPRRTSYEQYF. This chain connects TRBV11-1 to TRBJ2-7, with D possibly matching TRBD2 (5 bases). This CDR3 has 14 amino acids. The ends were cut back, 5 bases at V and 1 base at J, with 12 bases in the middle. Germline values: CDR1 SGHAT, CDR2 FQDESV (reference sequence).

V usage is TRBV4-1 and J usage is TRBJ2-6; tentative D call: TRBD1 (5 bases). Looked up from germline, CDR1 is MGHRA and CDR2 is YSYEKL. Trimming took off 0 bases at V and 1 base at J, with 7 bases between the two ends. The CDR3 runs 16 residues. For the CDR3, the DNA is TGCGCCAGCAGCCAAGAGGCAGGGTCTGGGGCCAACGTCCTGACTTTC. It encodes CASSQEAGSGANVLTF.

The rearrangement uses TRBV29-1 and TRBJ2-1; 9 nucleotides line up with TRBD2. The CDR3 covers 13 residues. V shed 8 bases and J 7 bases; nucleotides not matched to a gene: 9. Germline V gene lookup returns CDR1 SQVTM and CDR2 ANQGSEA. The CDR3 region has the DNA TGCAGCTTCTGGAGCGGGGGGCTTAATGAGCAGTTCTTC. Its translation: CSFWSGGLNEQFF.

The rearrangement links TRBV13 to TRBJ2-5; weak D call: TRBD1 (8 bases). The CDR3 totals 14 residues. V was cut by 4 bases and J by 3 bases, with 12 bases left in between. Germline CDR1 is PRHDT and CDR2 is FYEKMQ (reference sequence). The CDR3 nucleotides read TGTGCCAGCAGCTACAGGGGGGGGAAAGAGACCCAGTACTTC. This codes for CASSYRGGKETQYF.

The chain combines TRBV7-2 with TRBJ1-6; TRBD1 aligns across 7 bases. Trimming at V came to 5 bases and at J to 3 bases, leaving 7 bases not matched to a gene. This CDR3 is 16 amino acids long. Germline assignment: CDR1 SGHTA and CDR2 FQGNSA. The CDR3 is CASSPQGGFYNSPLHF. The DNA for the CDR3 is TGTGCCAGCAGCCCCCAAGGGGGCTTCTATAATTCACCCCTCCACTTT.

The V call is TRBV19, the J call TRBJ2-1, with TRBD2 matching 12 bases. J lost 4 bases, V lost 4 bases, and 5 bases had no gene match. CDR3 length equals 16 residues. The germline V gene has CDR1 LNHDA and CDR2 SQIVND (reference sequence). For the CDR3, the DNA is TGTGCCAGTAGTAGGAGGACTAGCGGGGTATACAATGAGCAGTTCTTC. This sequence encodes CASSRRTSGVYNEQFF.

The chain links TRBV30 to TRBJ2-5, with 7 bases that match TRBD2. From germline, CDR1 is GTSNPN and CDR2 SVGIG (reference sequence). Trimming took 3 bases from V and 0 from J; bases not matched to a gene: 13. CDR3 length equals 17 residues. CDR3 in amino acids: CAWRENRDYWYQETQYF. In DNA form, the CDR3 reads TGTGCCTGGAGGGAGAACCGGGACTATTGGTACCAAGAGACCCAGTACTTC.

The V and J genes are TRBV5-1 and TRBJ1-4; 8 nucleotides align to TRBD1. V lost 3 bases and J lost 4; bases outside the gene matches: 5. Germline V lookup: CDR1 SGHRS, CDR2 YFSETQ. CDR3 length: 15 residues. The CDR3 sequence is CASSWGQAHNEKLFF. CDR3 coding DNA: TGCGCCAGCAGCTGGGGACAGGCGCATAATGAAAAACTGTTTTTT.

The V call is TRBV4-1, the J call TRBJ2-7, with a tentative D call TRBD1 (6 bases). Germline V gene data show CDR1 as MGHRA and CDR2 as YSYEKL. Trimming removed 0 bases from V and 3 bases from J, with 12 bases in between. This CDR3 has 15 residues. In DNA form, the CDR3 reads TGCGCCAGCAGCCAAGAGTCCGGGACAAGCTACGAGCAGTACTTC. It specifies CASSQESGTSYEQYF.

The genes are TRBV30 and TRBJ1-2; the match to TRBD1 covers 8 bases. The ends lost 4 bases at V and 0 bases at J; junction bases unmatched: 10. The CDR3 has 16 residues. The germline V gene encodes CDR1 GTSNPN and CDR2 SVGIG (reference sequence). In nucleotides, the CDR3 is TGTGCCTGGATTACAACCGACAGGGGAGCTAACTATGGCTACACCTTC. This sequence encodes CAWITTDRGANYGYTF.

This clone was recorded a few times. The CDR3 coding sequence is TGTGCCAGCTCACCCCAGGAAGGGGTAGGAAACACCATATATTTT. Translation gives CASSPQEGVGNTIYF. The V and J genes are TRBV18 and TRBJ1-3, with D perhaps TRBD1 (5 bases). V was trimmed by 3 bases and J by 4 bases, leaving 13 bases between them. The CDR3 covers 15 residues. Looked up from germline, CDR1 is KGHSH and CDR2 is LQKENI.

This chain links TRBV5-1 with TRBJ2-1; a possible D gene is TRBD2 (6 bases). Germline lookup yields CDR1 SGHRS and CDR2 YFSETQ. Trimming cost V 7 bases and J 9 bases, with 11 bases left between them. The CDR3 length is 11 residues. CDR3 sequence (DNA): TGCGCCAGCCGGGAGTCCGGTGAGCAGTTCTTC. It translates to CASRESGEQFF.

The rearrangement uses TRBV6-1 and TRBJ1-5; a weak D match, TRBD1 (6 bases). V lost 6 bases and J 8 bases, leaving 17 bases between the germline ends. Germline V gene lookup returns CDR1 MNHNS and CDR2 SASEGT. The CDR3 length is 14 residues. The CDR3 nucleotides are TGTGCCAGCAGGAGGACAGCCGGGGGGGAGCCCCAGCATTTT. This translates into CASRRTAGGEPQHF.

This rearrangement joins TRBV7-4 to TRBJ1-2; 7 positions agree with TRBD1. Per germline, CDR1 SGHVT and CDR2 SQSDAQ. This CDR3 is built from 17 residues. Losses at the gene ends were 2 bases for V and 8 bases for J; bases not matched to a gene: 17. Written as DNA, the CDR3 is TGTGCCAGCAGCTTACATTACTTGAGACAGGGTGTTCGGGGCTACACCTTC. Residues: CASSLHYLRQGVRGYTF.

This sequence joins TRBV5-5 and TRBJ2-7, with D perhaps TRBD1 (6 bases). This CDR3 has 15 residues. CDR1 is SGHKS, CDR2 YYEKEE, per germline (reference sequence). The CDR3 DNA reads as TGTGCCAGCAGTTTGGGGACATCCTCAACCTACGAGCAGTACGTC. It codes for CASSLGTSSTYEQYV.

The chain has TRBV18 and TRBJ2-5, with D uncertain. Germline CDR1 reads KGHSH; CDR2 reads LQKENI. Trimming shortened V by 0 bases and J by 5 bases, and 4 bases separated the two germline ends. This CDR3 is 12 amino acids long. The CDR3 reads CASSPPQETQYF. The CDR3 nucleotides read TGTGCCAGCTCACCACCCCAGGAGACCCAGTACTTC.

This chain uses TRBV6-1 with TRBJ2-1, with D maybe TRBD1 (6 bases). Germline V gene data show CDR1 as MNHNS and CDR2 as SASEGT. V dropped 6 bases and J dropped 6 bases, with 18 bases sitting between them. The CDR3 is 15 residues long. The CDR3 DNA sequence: TGTGCCAGCAGGGGAAGGGGACACCTGATCAATGAGCAGTTCTTC. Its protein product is CASRGRGHLINEQFF.

The CDR3 DNA is TGTGCCTGGAGGGCATACGGGGGCACTGAAGCTTTCTTT. Its protein is CAWRAYGGTEAFF. The rearrangement uses TRBV30 and TRBJ1-1, with D possibly TRBD1 on 5 matching bases. The germline V gene encodes CDR1 GTSNPN and CDR2 SVGIG (reference sequence). V lost 3 bases and J lost 4, with 12 bases in between. CDR3 length equals 13 residues.